Listed here is a single T cell receptor (beta chain). CDR3 size: 11 residues. V was cut by 3 bases and J by 7 bases, with 6 bases left in between. Germline V gives CDR1 WNHNN, CDR2 SYGVQD (reference sequence). Repertoires were generated with immunoSEQ multiplex PCR, while TCRdb's copy carries only in-frame clones and drops some. The profile covers roughly 230,000 clones, with about 80% appearing a single time and roughly 3.6% taken by the ten largest. The entry originates in a study of blood T cell repertoires in COVID-19. Sequencing was done on a sample of PBMCs or T cells enriched from blood (not recorded which). The receptor's source is a man in his fifties or sixties who had recovered from COVID-19. The rearrangement uses TRBV10-1 and TRBJ1-2; D ambiguous. The CDR3 reads CASSDGVGYTF. CDR3 DNA: TGCGCCAGCAGTGACGGGGTTGGCTACACCTTC.